The entry below gives a single T cell receptor (beta chain) sequence along with its context. The sample originates from a study of regulatory T cells in long-lasting Graves disease. Construction of TCR beta libraries relied on iRepertoire HTBI primers and on Arm-PCR targeting CDR3 regions. TCRdb analysed the multiplex PCR reads with MiXCR anew, one entry per CDR3 protein. The sample includes more than 400,000 distinct CDR3 sequences, roughly 17% of them seen just once. The sample's time point: newly diagnosed GD, antithyroid drugs for less than 3 months. TCR sequences were obtained from RNA taken from PBMCs. The same data also went into a second study, on T cells in Graves' hyperthyroidism and ophthalmopathy.

This receptor was obtained from a woman under 40 with Graves disease. The specimen comprised peripheral blood mononuclear cells (PBMCs), sampled at new diagnosis, from a patient treated with antithyroid drugs.

CDR3 region: CASKRDRDWLAGEFNEQFF. In nucleotides, the CDR3 is TGTGCCAGCAAAAGGGACAGGGATTGGTTAGCGGGAGAGTTCAATGAGCAGTTCTTC. V is TRBV28 and J is TRBJ2-1; D assignment may be TRBD1 or TRBD2 (9 bases each). The CDR3 length is 19 residues. The V and J ends lost 7 bases and 6 bases respectively, with 31 bases between them. CDR1 and CDR2 (germline): MDHEN, SYDVKM.